This note documents a single TCR beta chain sequence. Random hexamers primed reverse transcription of about 0.5 to 1 ug RNA. The authors amplified TCR beta CDR3 across 54 Vbeta and 13 Jbeta using immunoSEQ multiplex PCR. TCRdb re-derived calls from the immunoSEQ multiplex PCR reads in MiXCR, one entry per CDR3 protein. The table includes a few hundred thousand distinct CDR3 sequences, around 90% detected once. TCR beta from blood CD8+ and CD4+ T cells was sequenced. The CDR3 has 12 amino acids. Trimming took off 0 bases at V and 6 bases at J, with 6 bases between the two ends. Germline V CDR1 and CDR2: SGHNT, YYREEE (reference sequence). This specimen comes from a study of CD8 T cells in Susac syndrome.

V and J are TRBV5-4 and TRBJ1-2, with D unresolved. This receptor was identified in a human donor with multiple sclerosis. What was sequenced was CD4+ T cells from PBMCs. CDR3 sequence reads: CASSLDTHGYTF. The CDR3 DNA is TGTGCCAGCAGCTTGGACACACATGGCTACACCTTC.